This TCR beta chain was sequenced in a study of cytomegalovirus exposure and HLA in healthy donors. CDR1 is SGHAT, CDR2 FQNNGV, per germline. The CDR3 contains 13 residues. Trimming removed 4 bases from V and 4 bases from J, with 8 bases in between. Use of 60 Vbeta and 13 Jbeta primers characterized the PCR. TCRdb's copy holds only in-frame clones and misses some; the assay was immunoSEQ multiplex PCR. The sample has tens of thousands of clones; roughly 80% are singletons. Regarding this clone: The antigen is undetermined.

Whole-study results and caveats: TCR beta sequences reportedly predicted the HLA-A and HLA-B alleles of most subjects accurately. The authors listed 150 to 200 TCR beta chains as cytomegalovirus-associated.

The chain carries TRBV11-2 and TRBJ1-5; D is uncertain. Sequencing was performed on PBMCs. The TCR sequence derives from a woman between 35 and 50 years old in good health and CMV-seropositive. CDR3: CASSSERNQPQHF. CDR3 nucleotides: TGTGCCAGCAGCTCGGAGCGAAATCAGCCCCAGCATTTT.